Below, one T cell receptor (beta chain) is given with its context. From germline, CDR1 is SGHTA and CDR2 FQGTGA. The CDR3 consists of 12 residues. Trimming took off 5 bases at V and 9 bases at J, with 11 bases between the two ends. This sample was included in a study of T cell responses to AZD1222 COVID-19 vaccine. The wider study: Second doses were pooled across both intervals (about 4 or about 12 weeks).

Assay used: immunoSEQ multiplex PCR; TCRdb lists only in-frame clones, some missing. Of 120,000 to 150,000 clones listed, approximately 94% are singletons. The rearrangement uses TRBV7-3 and TRBJ2-1; D remains unclear. The specimen was peripheral blood, collected on day 0 of AZD1222 vaccination. The receptor comes from an adult in good health. In DNA, the CDR3 is TGTGCCAGCAGCCTCTTCGGCGGTGAGCAGTTCTTC. Translated, it gives CASSLFGGEQFF. The variable domain in full, completed from reference TRBV7-3 and TRBJ2-1, reads GAGVSQTPSNKVTEKGKYVELRCDPISGHTALYWYRQSLGQGPEFLIYFQGTGAADDSGLPNDRFFAVRPEGSVSTLKIQRTERGDSAVYLCASSLFGGEQFFGPGTRLTVL.